The rows below give T cell receptor beta chains drawn from one sample of a study of blood T cell repertoires in COVID-19. The method was immunoSEQ multiplex PCR; TCRdb's version includes in-frame clones alone and lacks a portion of them. The data show over 120,000 clones, 81% seen once. Sequencing was carried out using peripheral blood. Receptor source: a human donor in a cohort sampled during active COVID-19. CDR3s include the opening cysteine and the closing phenylalanine or tryptophan. The D gene is left open where the match is weak. The size field is filled for only some rows; it gives once, few, many or a size class.

CDR3aa: CASRATEYNSPLHF; CDR3nt: TGTGCCAGCAGAGCAACAGAGTATAATTCACCCCTCCACTTT; abundance: NA; v_gene: TRBV7-9; j_gene: TRBJ1-6; d_gene: NA
CDR3aa: CASKGLAGRYEQYF; CDR3nt: TGTGCCAGCAAGGGACTAGCGGGAAGGTACGAGCAGTACTTC; abundance: NA; v_gene: TRBV6-5; j_gene: TRBJ2-7; d_gene: TRBD2
CDR3aa: CASSPPAVWTGGYTF; CDR3nt: TGTGCCAGCAGCCCGCCGGCAGTCTGGACGGGAGGCTACACCTTC; abundance: NA; v_gene: TRBV7-2; j_gene: TRBJ1-2; d_gene: NA
CDR3aa: CASRTSVSYEQYF; CDR3nt: TGTGCCAGCAGGACTAGCGTCTCCTACGAGCAGTACTTC; abundance: NA; v_gene: TRBV28; j_gene: TRBJ2-7; d_gene: TRBD2
CDR3aa: CASSNNRAPDTQYF; CDR3nt: TGTGCCAGCAGCAACAACAGGGCTCCAGATACGCAGTATTTT; abundance: NA; v_gene: TRBV7-2; j_gene: TRBJ2-3; d_gene: NA
CDR3aa: CASNSRDRVSPTSFQYF; CDR3nt: TGTGCCAGCAACAGCAGGGACAGGGTATCCCCGACTAGTTTCCAGTACTTC; abundance: NA; v_gene: TRBV2; j_gene: TRBJ2-5; d_gene: TRBD1
CDR3aa: CASSQRASSHEQYF; CDR3nt: TGTGCCAGCAGCCAGAGGGCTAGCTCCCACGAGCAGTACTTC; abundance: few; v_gene: TRBV9; j_gene: TRBJ2-7; d_gene: NA
CDR3aa: CASSSGDRSQETQYF; CDR3nt: TGTGCCAGCAGCTCGGGGGACAGGAGTCAAGAGACCCAGTACTTC; abundance: NA; v_gene: TRBV7-9; j_gene: TRBJ2-5; d_gene: TRBD1
CDR3aa: CAISEPPGLAYEQYF; CDR3nt: TGTGCCATCAGTGAGCCACCGGGACTAGCTTACGAGCAGTACTTC; abundance: once; v_gene: TRBV10-3; j_gene: TRBJ2-7; d_gene: TRBD2
CDR3aa: CASSGGLAGTTGELFF; CDR3nt: TGTGCCAGCAGCGGGGGACTAGCGGGGACCACCGGGGAGCTGTTTTTT; abundance: NA; v_gene: TRBV3-1/TRBV3-2; j_gene: TRBJ2-2; d_gene: TRBD2
CDR3aa: CASSKTGEVETQYF; CDR3nt: TGTGCCAGCAGCAAGACAGGGGAGGTCGAGACCCAGTACTTC; abundance: NA; v_gene: TRBV21-1; j_gene: TRBJ2-5; d_gene: NA
CDR3aa: CASSVGGTGGQETQYF; CDR3nt: TGCGCCAGCAGCGTGGGAGGGACAGGGGGTCAAGAGACCCAGTACTTC; abundance: NA; v_gene: TRBV5-1; j_gene: TRBJ2-5; d_gene: TRBD1
CDR3aa: CASSLASRSGNEQYF; CDR3nt: TGTGCCAGCAGCTTGGCGAGCAGGTCAGGAAACGAGCAGTACTTC; abundance: NA; v_gene: TRBV11-1; j_gene: TRBJ2-7; d_gene: NA
CDR3aa: CASSKRLAASGSRLYF; CDR3nt: TGTGCCAGCAGCAAAAGGCTAGCGGCTAGCGGGAGTAGGCTGTACTTC; abundance: once; v_gene: TRBV3-1/TRBV3-2; j_gene: TRBJ2-7; d_gene: TRBD2
CDR3aa: CASSKGGGSRKHTDTQYF; CDR3nt: TGTGCCAGCAGCAAAGGGGGCGGGAGTCGGAAACACACAGATACGCAGTATTTT; abundance: NA; v_gene: TRBV21-1; j_gene: TRBJ2-3; d_gene: NA
CDR3aa: CASREQYEQYF; CDR3nt: TGTGCCAGCAGAGAACAGTACGAGCAGTACTTC; abundance: once; v_gene: TRBV2; j_gene: TRBJ2-7; d_gene: NA
CDR3aa: CSVRTGITYEQYF; CDR3nt: TGCAGCGTACGGACAGGGATAACCTACGAGCAGTACTTC; abundance: NA; v_gene: TRBV29-1; j_gene: TRBJ2-7; d_gene: TRBD1
CDR3aa: CASSPRLDSSYEQYF; CDR3nt: TGTGCCAGCAGCCCCCGACTAGACTCCTCCTACGAGCAGTACTTC; abundance: NA; v_gene: TRBV9; j_gene: TRBJ2-7; d_gene: NA
CDR3aa: CASRSPGVSYEQYF; CDR3nt: TGTGCCAGCAGGTCCCCAGGGGTTTCCTACGAGCAGTACTTC; abundance: once; v_gene: TRBV6-5; j_gene: TRBJ2-7; d_gene: NA
CDR3aa: CASRTGTGLEQYF; CDR3nt: TGTGCCAGCAGAACCGGGACAGGGCTCGAGCAGTACTTC; abundance: NA; v_gene: TRBV28; j_gene: TRBJ2-7; d_gene: TRBD1
CDR3aa: CASSQELAGQETQYF; CDR3nt: TGCGCCAGCAGCCAAGAACTAGCGGGGCAAGAGACCCAGTACTTC; abundance: NA; v_gene: TRBV4-3; j_gene: TRBJ2-5; d_gene: TRBD2
CDR3aa: CASSQGRGENQPQHF; CDR3nt: TGCGCCAGCAGCCAAGGCCGGGGAGAGAATCAGCCCCAGCATTTT; abundance: NA; v_gene: TRBV4-1; j_gene: TRBJ1-5; d_gene: NA
CDR3aa: CASRPTAGGRYNEQFF; CDR3nt: TGTGCCAGTAGACCGACGGCGGGAGGGCGCTACAATGAGCAGTTCTTC; abundance: few; v_gene: TRBV19; j_gene: TRBJ2-1; d_gene: TRBD2
CDR3aa: CASRRTSGSPEQYF; CDR3nt: TGTGCCAGCAGAAGGACTAGCGGGAGTCCCGAGCAGTACTTC; abundance: NA; v_gene: TRBV6-6; j_gene: TRBJ2-7; d_gene: TRBD2
CDR3aa: CASTRSATGSFSYEQYF; CDR3nt: TGTGCCAGCACTCGAAGCGCCACAGGGTCGTTCTCCTACGAGCAGTACTTC; abundance: NA; v_gene: TRBV6-6; j_gene: TRBJ2-7; d_gene: NA
CDR3aa: CASSLAGAYNEQFF; CDR3nt: TGTGCCAGCAGTTTGGCGGGGGCCTACAATGAGCAGTTCTTC; abundance: NA; v_gene: TRBV28; j_gene: TRBJ2-1; d_gene: TRBD2
CDR3aa: CSASIFEGAGGYTF; CDR3nt: TGCAGTGCTAGTATCTTCGAGGGGGCTGGAGGCTACACCTTC; abundance: NA; v_gene: TRBV20-1; j_gene: TRBJ1-2; d_gene: TRBD1
CDR3aa: CASSIERGNYGYTF; CDR3nt: TGTGCCAGTAGTATAGAACGGGGGAACTATGGCTACACCTTC; abundance: once; v_gene: TRBV19; j_gene: TRBJ1-2; d_gene: NA
CDR3aa: CARSFTRTAYEQYF; CDR3nt: TGTGCCAGAAGCTTCACCCGGACAGCCTACGAGCAGTACTTC; abundance: NA; v_gene: TRBV5-3; j_gene: TRBJ2-7; d_gene: NA
CDR3aa: CASSSQGYFSYEQYF; CDR3nt: TGTGCCAGCAGTTCCCAGGGTTATTTCTCCTACGAGCAGTACTTC; abundance: NA; v_gene: TRBV6-5; j_gene: TRBJ2-7; d_gene: NA
CDR3aa: CASIGGPGTEAFF; CDR3nt: TGTGCCAGCATCGGGGGGCCGGGAACTGAAGCTTTCTTT; abundance: few; v_gene: TRBV27; j_gene: TRBJ1-1; d_gene: NA
CDR3aa: CSASPFSGSRETQYF; CDR3nt: TGCAGTGCTAGTCCCTTCAGCGGGAGTCGAGAGACCCAGTACTTC; abundance: NA; v_gene: TRBV20-1; j_gene: TRBJ2-5; d_gene: TRBD2
CDR3aa: CASSTNRAVDEKLFF; CDR3nt: TGTGCCAGCAGCACAAACAGGGCCGTCGATGAAAAACTGTTTTTT; abundance: few; v_gene: TRBV5-4; j_gene: TRBJ1-4; d_gene: NA
CDR3aa: CASSPGDREYNEQFF; CDR3nt: TGTGCCAGCTCACCAGGAGACAGGGAGTACAATGAGCAGTTCTTC; abundance: NA; v_gene: TRBV18; j_gene: TRBJ2-1; d_gene: TRBD1
CDR3aa: CASTSSQGGWQPQHF; CDR3nt: TGTGCCAGCACCTCATCACAGGGGGGTTGGCAGCCCCAGCATTTT; abundance: NA; v_gene: TRBV28; j_gene: TRBJ1-5; d_gene: TRBD1
CDR3aa: CASSAGATDTQYF; CDR3nt: TGTGCCAGCAGCGCAGGGGCCACAGATACGCAGTATTTT; abundance: NA; v_gene: TRBV7-9; j_gene: TRBJ2-3; d_gene: NA
CDR3aa: CASSLVSGPPQSWEQFF; CDR3nt: TGTGCCAGCAGCTTAGTATCGGGTCCCCCCCAATCTTGGGAGCAGTTCTTC; abundance: NA; v_gene: TRBV7-2; j_gene: TRBJ2-1; d_gene: NA
CDR3aa: CASSDKLYEQYF; CDR3nt: TGTGCCAGCAGTGACAAGCTCTACGAGCAGTACTTC; abundance: NA; v_gene: TRBV6-1; j_gene: TRBJ2-7; d_gene: NA
CDR3aa: CASSSGPGGGSNQPQHF; CDR3nt: TGTGCCAGCAGCTCCGGACCCGGGGGAGGGTCCAATCAGCCCCAGCATTTT; abundance: NA; v_gene: TRBV5-4; j_gene: TRBJ1-5; d_gene: NA
CDR3aa: CASSISVGTYQETQYF; CDR3nt: TGTGCCAGTAGTATATCCGTCGGGACATATCAAGAGACCCAGTACTTC; abundance: NA; v_gene: TRBV19; j_gene: TRBJ2-5; d_gene: NA
CDR3aa: CASSQESGDEQYF; CDR3nt: TGTGCCAGCAGCCAAGAGTCCGGGGACGAGCAGTACTTC; abundance: NA; v_gene: TRBV3-1/TRBV3-2; j_gene: TRBJ2-7; d_gene: NA
CDR3aa: CASSFGGGSREAFF; CDR3nt: TGTGCCAGCAGCTTTGGAGGGGGCAGCCGTGAAGCTTTCTTT; abundance: NA; v_gene: TRBV7-2; j_gene: TRBJ1-1; d_gene: TRBD1
CDR3aa: CASSAAGTGGSGNTIYF; CDR3nt: TGCGCCAGCAGCGCCGCCGGGACAGGGGGTTCTGGAAACACCATATATTTT; abundance: NA; v_gene: TRBV5-1; j_gene: TRBJ1-3; d_gene: TRBD1
CDR3aa: CASSYFSGRGETQYF; CDR3nt: TGTGCCAGCAGTTACTTCAGCGGGAGGGGCGAGACCCAGTACTTC; abundance: NA; v_gene: TRBV6-2/TRBV6-3; j_gene: TRBJ2-5; d_gene: TRBD2
CDR3aa: CSASYRARWASGRWAYEQYF; CDR3nt: TGCAGTGCTAGTTATCGGGCAAGGTGGGCTAGCGGGAGGTGGGCGTACGAGCAGTACTTC; abundance: NA; v_gene: TRBV20-1; j_gene: TRBJ2-7; d_gene: TRBD2